The 30 T cell receptor beta chains in this list originate from one sample, sequenced in a study of blood T cell repertoires in COVID-19. TCRdb keeps only in-frame clones here, not all; method: immunoSEQ multiplex PCR. The table lists a few hundred thousand clones, more than 75% of them singletons, with around 2% in the top ten. The sequenced sample was PBMCs or T cells enriched from blood (not recorded which). All receptors come from a woman aged 60-70 years in a cohort exposed to, infected with or recovered from COVID-19 (not recorded which).

The chain couples TRBV24-1 to TRBJ2-3; D perhaps matches TRBD2 (6 bases). CDR3 length: 15 amino acids. CDR1 is KGHDR and CDR2 is SFDVKD in the germline V gene. Trimming removed 4 bases at V and 5 bases at J, with 15 bases between. In DNA form, the CDR3 reads TGTGCCACCAGTGACCCAGGGACTGTTGGAGATACGCAGTATTTT. This translates into CATSDPGTVGDTQYF.

The chain uses TRBV7-5 and TRBJ2-3; the D call of TRBD2 is as the table states it, not checked on the DNA. TRBV7-5 is recorded as a pseudogene. This CDR3 is 18 amino acids long. The CDR3 DNA sequence: TGTGCCAGAAGCTTCCATTTTAGCGGGAGGGGGTTCACAGATACGCAGTATTTT. Amino acid sequence: CARSFHFSGRGFTDTQYF.

The chain uses TRBV18 and TRBJ2-1, with D perhaps matching TRBD1 (5 bases). The CDR3 has 15 residues. V shed 5 bases and J shed 6 bases, with 17 bases lying between them. Germline V gives CDR1 KGHSH, CDR2 LQKENI. The CDR3 spells CASSVDFRVGNEQFF. DNA for the CDR3: TGTGCCAGCTCAGTGGATTTCAGGGTAGGCAATGAGCAGTTCTTC.

The chain couples TRBV16 to TRBJ1-1, with D perhaps matching TRBD1 (5 bases). The germline V gene encodes CDR1 KGHSY and CDR2 FQNENV. CDR3 length: 15 amino acids. Trimming pared 4 bases from V and 1 base from J, leaving 13 bases between. The CDR3 nucleotides are TGTGCCAGCAGCCCAAGACAGAGATCGAACACTGAAGCTTTCTTT. Its translation is CASSPRQRSNTEAFF.

The gene calls are TRBV4-1 and TRBJ2-1; TRBD2 matches at 8 bases. Germline V gives CDR1 MGHRA, CDR2 YSYEKL. This CDR3 is 16 amino acids long. V lost 1 base and J lost 6; bases outside the gene matches: 8. CDR3 residues: CASSQVAGTRVNEQFF. The CDR3 nucleotides are TGCGCCAGCAGCCAAGTTGCCGGGACTAGAGTCAATGAGCAGTTCTTC.

The V gene is TRBV2, the J gene TRBJ1-2; no definite D call. Germline assignment: CDR1 SNHLY and CDR2 FYNNEI. V was shortened by 5 bases and J by 2 bases, with 9 bases between the two germline ends. The CDR3 runs 13 residues. The CDR3 spells CASSYDTNYGYTF. CDR3 nucleotide sequence: TGTGCCAGCAGTTACGACACCAACTATGGCTACACCTTC.

This clone has only one observation. V is TRBV4-1 and J is TRBJ2-5; D possibly corresponds to TRBD1 (6 bases). The CDR3 length is 15 residues. The V gene's germline CDR1 is MGHRA and CDR2 YSYEKL. V dropped 1 base and J dropped 3 bases, with 12 bases sitting between them. The CDR3 is CASSQAQRGKETQYF. The CDR3 DNA reads as TGCGCCAGCAGCCAAGCTCAGAGGGGGAAAGAGACCCAGTACTTC.

This clone was recorded once. V gene TRBV24-1 combines with J gene TRBJ1-6, with TRBD1 matching 8 bases. V shed 4 bases and J 9 bases; nucleotides not matched to a gene: 7. Germline CDR1 reads KGHDR; CDR2 reads SFDVKD. CDR3 length: 15 amino acids. The CDR3 here is CATSDWGQDGSPLHF. The DNA for the CDR3 is TGTGCCACCAGTGACTGGGGACAGGACGGTTCACCCCTCCACTTT.

This chain links TRBV6-2 or TRBV6-3 with TRBJ2-1; the match to TRBD1 covers 9 bases. CDR1 is MNHEY and CDR2 is SVGEGT in the germline V gene. Trimming took 6 bases from V and 0 from J; bases not matched to a gene: 3. The CDR3 has 15 amino acids. The CDR3 DNA is TGTGCCAGCAGCCAACAGGGGGCCTCCTACAATGAGCAGTTCTTC. Translated: CASSQQGASYNEQFF.

This clone was recorded only once. This chain links TRBV29-1 with TRBJ2-7; 9 bases align to TRBD1. With V trimmed by 4 bases and J by 3 bases, 4 bases remained unmatched. Per germline, CDR1 SQVTM and CDR2 ANQGSEA. The CDR3 runs to 13 residues. The CDR3 sequence: CSVATGGGYEQYF. The CDR3 bases are TGCAGCGTTGCGACAGGGGGAGGCTACGAGCAGTACTTC.

The chain links TRBV29-1 to TRBJ2-7, with TRBD1 as a possible D gene (5 bases). CDR3 size: 13 residues. Germline V gives CDR1 SQVTM, CDR2 ANQGSEA. The ends were cut back, 4 bases at V and 4 bases at J, with 14 bases in the middle. The CDR3 here is CSVVPGAGYEQYF. CDR3 sequence (DNA): TGCAGCGTTGTTCCTGGGGCCGGGTACGAGCAGTACTTC.

The chain has TRBV28 and TRBJ1-2; 7 nucleotides match TRBD1. The germline V gene encodes CDR1 MDHEN and CDR2 SYDVKM. V was clipped by 5 bases and J by 4 bases; unmatched bases: 7. The CDR3 consists of 14 residues. The CDR3 nucleotides read TGTGCCAGCAGTCCATTAACAGGGGCCTATGGCTACACCTTC. Translated, it gives CASSPLTGAYGYTF.

The genes are TRBV12-3 or TRBV12-4 and TRBJ2-7; D gene ambiguous. With 5 bases removed from V and 6 bases from J, the gap between germline ends came to 8 bases. The CDR3 consists of 11 residues. The CDR3 nucleotides are TGTGCCAGCAGTCGGAGCGCCGAGCAGTACTTC. This sequence encodes CASSRSAEQYF.

This sequence joins TRBV7-2 and TRBJ2-7; the match to TRBD1 covers 11 bases. This CDR3 region has 16 residues. Germline CDR1 is SGHTA and CDR2 is FQGNSA. J gave up 3 bases and V 3 bases, and 7 bases lay outside the gene matches. CDR3 sequence reads: CASSFRPGQGDYEQYF. The CDR3 DNA reads as TGTGCCAGCAGCTTCCGACCGGGACAGGGGGACTACGAGCAGTACTTC.

V gene TRBV29-1 combines with J gene TRBJ2-4; 7 nucleotides match TRBD2. The V gene's germline CDR1 is SQVTM and CDR2 ANQGSEA. This CDR3 has 14 residues. Trimming removed 4 bases from V and 13 bases from J; junction bases left unmatched: 16. The CDR3 is CSVVTAGASPPQYF. DNA for the CDR3: TGCAGCGTTGTTACGGCGGGAGCCTCTCCCCCCCAGTACTTC.

The chain is built from TRBV29-1 and TRBJ2-7; 14 bases line up with TRBD2. CDR3 length equals 13 residues. Trimming removed 6 bases from V and 5 bases from J; junction bases left unmatched: 3. Germline CDR1 SQVTM, CDR2 ANQGSEA. Written as DNA, the CDR3 is TGCAGCGTCGGGACTAGCGGGAGCCACGAGCAGTACTTC. Translating it yields CSVGTSGSHEQYF.

The chain recombines TRBV5-1 with TRBJ2-2; no reliable D call. The length of the CDR3 is 13 residues. Germline CDR1 and CDR2: SGHRS and YFSETQ. Between the trimmed V and J ends, which lost 7 bases and 4 bases, there was a span of 11 bases. The CDR3 DNA reads as TGCGCCAGCTTGGAACAGTTCACCGGGGAGCTGTTTTTT. This sequence encodes CASLEQFTGELFF.

The CDR3 spells CASSPKQGEAEQYF. The CDR3 DNA reads as TGTGCCAGCTCACCCAAGCAGGGGGAGGCCGAGCAGTACTTC. J is TRBJ2-7 and V is TRBV18, with D possibly TRBD1 on 7 matching bases. V lost 3 bases, J lost 6 bases, and 15 bases lay in between. There are 14 residues in the CDR3. CDR1 is KGHSH, CDR2 LQKENI, per germline.

V usage is TRBV25-1 and J usage is TRBJ2-5; 7 positions agree with TRBD2. This CDR3 contains 12 residues. Trimming took 7 bases from V and 7 from J; bases not matched to a gene: 6. Germline-derived CDR1 and CDR2 are MGHDK and SYGVNS. The CDR3 is CASNSGSGTQYF. The DNA for the CDR3 is TGTGCCAGCAATAGCGGGTCCGGGACCCAGTACTTC.

The rearrangement uses TRBV18 and TRBJ1-4; a weak D match, TRBD1 (5 bases). V lost 0 bases to trimming and J lost 7 bases, with 6 bases between them. Per germline, CDR1 KGHSH and CDR2 LQKENI. CDR3 size: 13 residues. The chain's CDR3 is CASSPPQGEKLFF. The CDR3 DNA sequence: TGTGCCAGCTCACCACCGCAGGGTGAAAAACTGTTTTTT. The variable domain in full, completed from reference TRBV18 and TRBJ1-4, reads NAGVMQNPRHLVRRRGQEARLRCSPMKGHSHVYWYRQLPEEGLKFMVYLQKENIIDESGMPKERFSAEFPKEGPSILRIQQVVRGDSAAYFCASSPPQGEKLFFGSGTQLSVL.

On this clone itself: Other DNA sequences in this sample translate to the same CDR3. This chain links TRBV11-2 with TRBJ2-7; 8 bases line up with TRBD1. Germline V gene data show CDR1 as SGHAT and CDR2 as FQNNGV. The CDR3 sequence is 14 residues long. V was clipped by 1 base and J by 2 bases; unmatched bases: 1. The DNA for the CDR3 is TGTGCCAGCAGCTTAGGGACAGGGACCTACGAGCAGTACTTC. Amino acid sequence: CASSLGTGTYEQYF.

The J gene is TRBJ1-2, the V gene TRBV6-5; maybe TRBD1 (6 bases). The germline V gene encodes CDR1 MNHEY and CDR2 SVGAGI. V gave up 7 bases and J gave up 4 bases, with 19 bases separating them. This CDR3 is 15 amino acids long. CDR3 in DNA: TGTGCCAGCAACCGCGACCTGACAGGCCCCTATGGCTACACCTTC. This sequence encodes CASNRDLTGPYGYTF.

The V gene is TRBV30, the J gene TRBJ1-5; the D gene is possibly TRBD1 (5 bases). Germline values: CDR1 GTSNPN, CDR2 SVGIG (reference sequence). The CDR3 has 16 amino acids. Trimming left V 0 bases short and J 0 bases short, with 12 bases between. CDR3 bases: TGTGCCTGGAGTGTGGGTCGAAGGGGTAGCAATCAGCCCCAGCATTTT. This translates into CAWSVGRRGSNQPQHF.

This chain links TRBV27 with TRBJ2-3; possible D gene TRBD2, 6 bases. This CDR3 comprises 16 residues. CDR1 and CDR2 from the germline V gene are MNHEY and SMNVEV (reference sequence). V gave up 2 bases and J gave up 0 bases, with 12 bases separating them. The CDR3 is CASSLQSGASTDTQYF. In DNA form, the CDR3 reads TGTGCCAGCAGTTTACAGTCGGGAGCGAGCACAGATACGCAGTATTTT.

This chain connects TRBV28 to TRBJ2-2, with 9 bases matching TRBD1. The V gene end was trimmed by 5 bases and the J gene end by 2 bases; junction bases not matched to a gene: 6. Germline V lookup: CDR1 MDHEN, CDR2 SYDVKM. The CDR3 length is 16 residues. The CDR3 DNA reads as TGTGCCAGCAGTCCTACAGGGGGCCTAAACACCGGGGAGCTGTTTTTT. Residues: CASSPTGGLNTGELFF.

The chain links TRBV10-3 to TRBJ1-1, with D perhaps TRBD1 (5 bases). The CDR3 is 13 residues long. V gave up 6 bases and J gave up 0 bases, with 8 bases separating them. Germline V lookup: CDR1 ENHRY, CDR2 SYGVKD. CDR3 in DNA: TGTGCCATCAGGGGGCCGATGAACACTGAAGCTTTCTTT. As protein: CAIRGPMNTEAFF.

In the case of this clone: The sample holds other DNA sequences that translate to the same CDR3. V usage is TRBV7-2 and J usage is TRBJ1-5, with D tentatively TRBD1 (5 bases). V was clipped by 2 bases and J by 6 bases, with 8 bases between them. From germline, CDR1 is SGHTA and CDR2 FQGNSA. The CDR3 runs to 13 residues. The DNA of the CDR3 is TGTGCCAGCAGCTTAAGGGGCGGTCAGCCCCAGCATTTT. Translation: CASSLRGGQPQHF.

This clone showed up just once. V gene TRBV7-9 combines with J gene TRBJ2-4, with D perhaps matching TRBD2 (6 bases). V was trimmed by 3 bases and J by 0 bases, leaving 18 bases between them. The germline CDR1 and CDR2 sequences are SEHNR and FQNEAQ (reference sequence). This CDR3 is built from 18 residues. CDR3 loop: CASSFLSRDALAKNIQYF. The CDR3 region has the DNA TGTGCCAGCAGCTTCTTGTCGCGGGACGCCCTAGCCAAAAACATTCAGTACTTC. Drawing the rest from reference TRBV7-9 and TRBJ2-4, the complete variable domain is DTGVSQNPRHKITKRGQNVTFRCDPISEHNRLYWYRQTLGQGPEFLTYFQNEAQLEKSRLLSDRFSAERPKGSFSTLEIQRTEQGDSAMYLCASSFLSRDALAKNIQYFGAGTRLSVL.

This chain links TRBV5-1 with TRBJ1-2; D perhaps matches TRBD1 (6 bases). Germline-derived CDR1 and CDR2 are SGHRS and YFSETQ. The CDR3 covers 12 residues. V lost 7 bases and J lost 8, with 15 bases in between. The DNA of the CDR3 is TGCGCCAGCGCGCAGGGGCTAGAAGGCTACACCTTC. Protein sequence: CASAQGLEGYTF.

The chain recombines TRBV5-6 with TRBJ2-7, with unresolved D. CDR1 is SGHDT and CDR2 is YYEEEE in the germline V gene. The CDR3 contains 14 residues. Trimming took 0 bases from V and 1 from J, leaving 8 bases between them. CDR3 region: CASSLVSVSYEQYF. In DNA, the CDR3 is TGTGCCAGCAGCTTGGTTTCGGTTTCCTACGAGCAGTACTTC.